This is a list of T cell receptor beta chains from one sample in a study of OX40 agonist ivuxolimab in advanced cancers. Profiled with immunoSEQ multiplex PCR; TCRdb holds only in-frame clones, not every one. This sample has more than 100,000 clones, with around nine tenths found just once. The source material was CD4+ or CD8+ T cells sorted from blood, sampled in a trial of the OX40 agonist ivuxolimab. The receptors shown here come from an adult with an advanced solid tumor such as melanoma, head and neck, liver or kidney cancer. Each CDR3 is given with its conserved first and last residue.

V: TRBV29-1; J: TRBJ2-1; CDR3: CSVVGYNEQFF
V: TRBV27; J: TRBJ1-2; CDR3: CASALDTNYGYTF
V: TRBV29-1; J: TRBJ2-3; CDR3: CSVEHGQGFPSTDTQYF
V: TRBV28; J: TRBJ1-3; CDR3: CATQGAGNTIYF
V: TRBV9; J: TRBJ1-1; CDR3: CASSVVDGTEAFF
V: TRBV11-2; J: TRBJ2-7; CDR3: CASSPEGVLGEQYF
V: TRBV19; J: TRBJ2-1; CDR3: CASSKNQGNEQFF
V: TRBV21-1; J: TRBJ1-4; CDR3: CASSKEGGANEKLFF
V: TRBV11-3; J: TRBJ2-2; CDR3: CASSQIATEELFF
V: TRBV7-6; J: TRBJ2-7; CDR3: CASTPSGKSSEQYF
V: TRBV9; J: TRBJ1-1; CDR3: CASSARTDRADTEAFF
V: TRBV4-3; J: TRBJ2-3; CDR3: CASSQLAGSTDTQYF
V: TRBV11-2; J: TRBJ2-3; CDR3: CASSLDGGSSTDTQYF
V: TRBV19; J: TRBJ2-5; CDR3: CASSDTGGRETQYF
V: TRBV28; J: TRBJ1-4; CDR3: CASNYADREKLFF
V: TRBV27; J: TRBJ2-1; CDR3: CASSLSGHNEQFF
V: TRBV2; J: TRBJ2-3; CDR3: CASGGAPSTDTQYF
V: TRBV28; J: TRBJ2-7; CDR3: CATQLSSTYEQYF
V: TRBV4-3; J: TRBJ2-1; CDR3: CASSQDWTYNNEQFF
V: TRBV28; J: TRBJ2-7; CDR3: CASSPGTGSSYEQYF
V: TRBV6-4; J: TRBJ2-5; CDR3: CASSVVFGTGVQYF
V: TRBV11-2; J: TRBJ1-4; CDR3: CASSLGNTATNEKLFF
V: TRBV7-3; J: TRBJ2-7; CDR3: CASRRDINSYEQYF
V: TRBV18; J: TRBJ1-1; CDR3: CASSPGVTQSRFAEAFF
V: TRBV5-8; J: TRBJ2-7; CDR3: CASSLVLGIYEQYF
V: TRBV2; J: TRBJ1-4; CDR3: CASRATQEKLFF
V: TRBV6-5; J: TRBJ2-7; CDR3: CASSYSMTTANYEQYF
V: TRBV28; J: TRBJ2-5; CDR3: CASSSAPATQYF
V: TRBV7-2; J: TRBJ2-3; CDR3: CASSDRGQGTDTQYF
V: TRBV27; J: TRBJ2-1; CDR3: CASSFQTYNEQFF
V: TRBV14; J: TRBJ2-2; CDR3: CASSQAGGAAGELFF
V: TRBV19; J: TRBJ1-1; CDR3: CASSIGGGNAEAFF
V: TRBV23-1; J: TRBJ2-2; CDR3: CASTPPRGGTGELFF
V: TRBV9; J: TRBJ2-1; CDR3: CASSVAGGASSYNEQFF
V: TRBV28; J: TRBJ1-5; CDR3: CASSLGGNNQPQHF
V: TRBV18; J: TRBJ1-3; CDR3: CASLDNGNTIYF
V: TRBV30; J: TRBJ2-5; CDR3: CAWKVAGAETQYF
V: TRBV9; J: TRBJ2-1; CDR3: CASSDYGTLEQFF
V: TRBV5-1; J: TRBJ2-7; CDR3: CASSSGQGEYEQYF
V: TRBV5-1; J: TRBJ2-3; CDR3: CASSLPSTDTQYF
V: TRBV5-1; J: TRBJ1-1; CDR3: CASSLAQGNTEAFF
V: TRBV19; J: TRBJ2-5; CDR3: CASTGRLAGEGETQYF
V: TRBV5-8; J: TRBJ2-6; CDR3: CASSLRGQALFTNVLTF
V: TRBV9; J: TRBJ2-3; CDR3: CASSAGGGTDTQYF
V: TRBV2; J: TRBJ1-5; CDR3: CASSGDGQPQHF
V: TRBV2; J: TRBJ1-5; CDR3: CASSEPWGNNQPQHF
V: TRBV28; J: TRBJ2-4; CDR3: CASSLPHLGVAKNIQYF
V: TRBV2; J: TRBJ1-1; CDR3: CASSEVGTEAFF
V: TRBV5-1; J: TRBJ2-7; CDR3: CASTFSTGSYEQYF
V: TRBV19; J: -; CDR3: CASSIQRGYEQYF
V: TRBV10-2; J: TRBJ2-7; CDR3: CASSEWGQSFPAGEQYF
V: TRBV25-1; J: TRBJ2-1; CDR3: CASSGLTLAGVIGRQFF
V: TRBV4-3; J: TRBJ2-1; CDR3: CASSSGWRDNEQFF
V: TRBV7-9; J: TRBJ2-3; CDR3: CASSHGSNTDTQYF
V: TRBV4-2; J: TRBJ1-6; CDR3: CASSYTGRMNNSPLHF
V: TRBV30; J: TRBJ2-5; CDR3: CAWSAQETQYF
V: TRBV28; J: TRBJ1-1; CDR3: CASSWGQANTEAFF
V: TRBV9; J: TRBJ2-3; CDR3: CASSVGLSSTDTQYF
V: TRBV6-6; J: TRBJ2-7; CDR3: CASSYSGVAGDYEQYF